The 30 T cell receptor beta chains below all came from one sample that was sequenced in a study of ipilimumab plus nivolumab after autologous stem cell transplantation (dated by TCRdb to about 2021). The library was prepared using the immunoSEQ multiplex PCR assay. TCRdb took this table from immuneACCESS and kept in-frame rearrangements with V and J called. Such tables lack part of the clones; where checked against another copy, unresolved V genes explain under half of the gap, and the rest is unexplained. The sample yields 10,000 to 15,000 clones; roughly three quarters were counted once. Clones ranked in the top ten supply roughly 28% of the sample. Sequencing used PBMCs, obtained in a trial of ipilimumab plus nivolumab as post-transplant consolidation. These receptor sequences come from a male donor with diffuse large B-cell lymphoma.

The rearrangement joins TRBV7-9 to TRBJ1-2; the D is unclear. The CDR3 consists of 15 residues. Germline assignment: CDR1 SEHNR and CDR2 FQNEAQ (reference sequence). Trimming pared 7 bases from V and 1 base from J, leaving 16 bases between. Here the CDR3 reads CASTPRVRFNYGYTF. CDR3 in DNA: TGTGCCAGCACCCCCCGGGTCCGGTTTAACTATGGCTACACCTTC.

The genes are TRBV4-1 and TRBJ2-4; perhaps TRBD1 as D (6 bases). Germline assignment: CDR1 MGHRA and CDR2 YSYEKL. CDR3 length: 20 amino acids. V was pared by 2 bases and J by 1 base, with 24 bases between. CDR3 DNA sequence: TGCGCCAGCAGCCAACAAAAGAGGACAGATGTGAGAAAGGCCAAAAACATTCAGTACTTC. It encodes CASSQQKRTDVRKAKNIQYF.

This clone is medium-sized by share. The chain has TRBV6-1 and TRBJ1-1; 8 nucleotides agree with TRBD1. Germline assignment: CDR1 MNHNS and CDR2 SASEGT. CDR3 length: 15 residues. With 3 bases clipped from V and 4 bases from J, the junction kept 7 bases outside the gene matches. The CDR3 loop is CASSDWTGRVTEAFF. CDR3 bases: TGTGCCAGCAGTGATTGGACAGGGAGGGTCACTGAAGCTTTCTTT.

The chain combines TRBV6-6 with TRBJ1-5; no definite D call. Germline-derived CDR1 and CDR2 are MNHNY and SVGAGI (reference sequence). The CDR3 runs 12 residues. V lost 6 bases to trimming and J lost 6 bases, with 9 bases between them. As DNA, the CDR3 is TGTGCCAGCAGGTGGGAGCGTCAGCCCCAGCATTTT. Amino acids: CASRWERQPQHF.

This clone was counted once. The chain is built from TRBV11-2 and TRBJ2-5; no clear D gene. The DNA matches TRBJ2-7 better at its end, which makes the J call doubtful. Germline lookup yields CDR1 SGHAT and CDR2 FQNNGV. The CDR3 spans 12 residues. The CDR3, as DNA: TGTGCCAGCAGCTTAGGCCCCTCCGAGCAGTACTTC. It codes for CASSLGPSEQYF.

V usage is TRBV7-2 and J usage is TRBJ1-2; D is undetermined. CDR3 length equals 13 residues. Germline loops: CDR1 SGHTA, CDR2 FQGNSA. Trimming shortened V by 1 base and J by 4 bases, and 7 bases separated the two germline ends. Here the CDR3 reads CASSLGPAYGYTF. In DNA form, the CDR3 reads TGTGCCAGCAGCTTAGGTCCTGCCTATGGCTACACCTTC.

The chain recombines TRBV7-2 with TRBJ2-1; 13 bases are a match to TRBD2. CDR3 length: 15 residues. Germline lookup yields CDR1 SGHTA and CDR2 FQGNSA. J was trimmed by 5 bases and V by 6 bases; bases with no gene match: 4. The CDR3 DNA sequence: TGTGCCAGCAGTTGGGGACTAGCGGGGAACAATGAGCAGTTCTTC. Translated: CASSWGLAGNNEQFF.

The chain joins TRBV27 to TRBJ2-3; 9 nucleotides match TRBD1. The junction had 6 bases not matched to a gene; V was cut back by 4 bases and J by 4 bases. Per germline, CDR1 MNHEY and CDR2 SMNVEV (reference sequence). This CDR3 comprises 15 residues. CDR3 region: CASSWGTGWPDTQYF. CDR3 DNA: TGTGCCAGCAGTTGGGGGACAGGGTGGCCAGATACGCAGTATTTT.

V gene TRBV19 combines with J gene TRBJ2-4; no reliable D call. V was trimmed by 5 bases and J by 5 bases, leaving 16 bases between them. Germline V gene sequence: CDR1 LNHDA, CDR2 SQIVND (reference sequence). The CDR3 consists of 15 residues. For the CDR3, the DNA is TGTGCCAGTAGTTTTGTCTACCGCACTGAAAACATTCAGTACTTC. Translating it yields CASSFVYRTENIQYF.

Only one count was recorded for this clone. This chain links TRBV7-9 with TRBJ2-7, with D unclear. Per the germline V gene, CDR1 is SEHNR and CDR2 is FQNEAQ (reference sequence). The CDR3 loop spans 14 amino acids. V lost 0 bases and J 1 base, leaving 7 bases between the germline ends. CDR3 amino acids: CASSLALTSYEQYF. The CDR3 bases are TGTGCCAGCAGCTTAGCACTGACTTCCTACGAGCAGTACTTC.

There are a few counts of this clone. The genes are TRBV11-2 and TRBJ2-7; D is possibly TRBD1 (6 bases). CDR1 is SGHAT and CDR2 is FQNNGV in the germline V gene. The CDR3 consists of 15 residues. Between the trimmed V and J ends, which lost 4 bases and 2 bases, there was a span of 15 bases. The CDR3 loop is CASSSLTDRPYEQYF. CDR3 coding DNA: TGTGCCAGCAGCTCCCTAACCGACAGGCCCTACGAGCAGTACTTC.

This chain joins TRBV25-1 and TRBJ1-1; the D is unclear. Trimming left V 4 bases short and J 4 bases short, with 13 bases between. Germline CDR1 MGHDK, CDR2 SYGVNS. The CDR3 is 14 residues long. The CDR3 loop reads CASSAVGRATEAFF. The CDR3 nucleotides read TGTGCCAGCAGTGCTGTTGGGAGGGCCACTGAAGCTTTCTTT.

This chain connects TRBV5-4 to TRBJ2-2, with D perhaps TRBD2 (5 bases). Germline V gene sequence: CDR1 SGHNT, CDR2 YYREEE (reference sequence). The ends were cut back, 4 bases at V and 7 bases at J, with 14 bases in the middle. The CDR3 length is 14 residues. The CDR3 reads CASSPAAGSGELFF. CDR3 coding DNA: TGTGCCAGCAGCCCAGCCGCGGGTAGCGGGGAGCTGTTTTTT.

This chain links TRBV7-9 with TRBJ2-2; a possible D gene is TRBD1 (6 bases). This CDR3 region has 16 residues. V shed 5 bases and J shed 4 bases, with 17 bases lying between them. Germline values: CDR1 SEHNR, CDR2 FQNEAQ (reference sequence). The CDR3 DNA reads TGTGCCAGCAGCCCATACGTAGGGGGTAGCACCGGGGAGCTGTTTTTT. Protein product: CASSPYVGGSTGELFF.

The V and J genes are TRBV7-2 and TRBJ1-3; the D gene is possibly TRBD1 (5 bases). The CDR3 consists of 15 residues. The V end lost 5 bases, the J end lost 1 base, and 12 bases lay between the germline ends. Germline CDR1 SGHTA, CDR2 FQGNSA. The chain's CDR3 is CASSADSTSGNTIYF. The DNA for the CDR3 is TGTGCCAGCAGCGCAGACAGTACTTCTGGAAACACCATATATTTT.

This clone was recorded once. An end of the junction does not agree with germline; a read error may underlie this. The sample holds other DNA sequences that translate to the same CDR3. This chain links TRBV6-6 with TRBJ1-1; D remains unclear. Germline assignment: CDR1 MNHNY and CDR2 SVGAGI (reference sequence). The CDR3 extends over 12 amino acids. The CDR3 DNA sequence: TGTGCTAGCACCCGACAGAACACTGAAGCTTTCTTT. Amino acid sequence: CASTRQNTEAFF.

This sequence joins TRBV9 and TRBJ1-2, with a weak D call TRBD1 (5 bases). The germline V gene has CDR1 SGDLS and CDR2 YYNGEE. This CDR3 is built from 14 residues. The ends were cut back, 3 bases at V and 3 bases at J, with 12 bases in the middle. CDR3 protein: CASSAGRQDYGYTF. The CDR3 DNA reads TGTGCCAGCAGCGCAGGGCGACAAGACTATGGCTACACCTTC.

As DNA, the CDR3 is TGTGCCAGCAGCGCTGTAGGTAACCGCTACGAGCAGTACTTC. Its translation: CASSAVGNRYEQYF. The rearrangement joins TRBV11-2 to TRBJ2-7, with D uncertain. The V and J ends lost 5 bases and 3 bases respectively, with 14 bases between them. CDR3 size: 14 residues. Germline V gene sequence: CDR1 SGHAT, CDR2 FQNNGV.

This chain connects TRBV5-1 to TRBJ2-3; TRBD1 agrees at 7 bases. Germline trimming cut 5 bases from V and 2 bases from J; bases unmatched to any gene: 8. Germline V gene sequence: CDR1 SGHRS, CDR2 YFSETQ. The CDR3 consists of 15 residues. CDR3 bases: TGCGCCAGCAGGACCGGGACAGAATACACAGATACGCAGTATTTT. It codes for CASRTGTEYTDTQYF. Full variable domain (outside the CDR3, taken from reference TRBV5-1 and TRBJ2-3): KAGVTQTPRYLIKTRGQQVTLSCSPISGHRSVSWYQQTPGQGLQFLFEYFSETQRNKGNFPGRFSGRQFSNSRSEMNVSTLELGDSALYLCASRTGTEYTDTQYFGPGTRLTVL.

This clone was detected only once. This rearrangement joins TRBV27 to TRBJ2-7; perhaps TRBD1 as D (6 bases). The germline CDR1 and CDR2 sequences are MNHEY and SMNVEV (reference sequence). The germline V and J ends were trimmed by 10 bases and 2 bases, with 15 bases remaining between them. The length of the CDR3 is 13 residues. The CDR3 spells CATRRTGTYEQYF. CDR3 in DNA: TGTGCCACCCGCCGAACAGGGACCTACGAGCAGTACTTC.

The chain links TRBV7-2 to TRBJ1-1; no clear D gene. The CDR3 consists of 14 residues. The germline gives CDR1 SGHTA, CDR2 FQGNSA. Trimming pared 1 base from V and 9 bases from J, leaving 15 bases between. CDR3 coding DNA: TGTGCCAGCAGCTTAGATGGGCAACGAAGACAAGCTTTCTTT. Translating gives CASSLDGQRRQAFF.

The genes are TRBV7-2 and TRBJ2-7; 10 bases match TRBD1. The CDR3 runs 15 residues. Germline assignment: CDR1 SGHTA and CDR2 FQGNSA. The J segment lost 5 bases and the V segment lost 3 bases, leaving 7 bases of the junction unmatched. This chain's CDR3 is CASSFPGTGEDEQYF. As DNA, the CDR3 is TGTGCCAGCAGCTTTCCAGGGACAGGGGAAGACGAGCAGTACTTC. Supplemented by reference TRBV7-2 and TRBJ2-7, the full variable domain reads GAGVSQSPSNKVTEKGKDVELRCDPISGHTALYWYRQSLGQGLEFLIYFQGNSAPDKSGLPSDRFSAERTGGSVSTLTIQRTQQEDSAVYLCASSFPGTGEDEQYFGPGTRLTVT.

J is TRBJ2-3 and V is TRBV4-1; a possible D gene is TRBD2 (6 bases). Between the trimmed V and J ends, which lost 4 bases and 0 bases, there was a span of 14 bases. CDR1 is MGHRA and CDR2 is YSYEKL in the germline V gene. This CDR3 comprises 16 residues. The CDR3 nucleotides are TGCGCCAGCAGCCTACGACTAGTCCTTAGCACAGATACGCAGTATTTT. Encoded protein: CASSLRLVLSTDTQYF.

Only one count was recorded for this clone. This chain joins TRBV29-1 and TRBJ2-2; D might be TRBD1 (5 bases). The CDR3 is made up of 13 amino acids. CDR1 SQVTM and CDR2 ANQGSEA come from the germline V gene. Trimming cost V 6 bases and J 3 bases, with 11 bases left between them. CDR3 loop: CSVERGDTGELFF. In DNA, the CDR3 is TGCAGCGTAGAAAGGGGCGACACCGGGGAGCTGTTTTTT.

This sequence joins TRBV11-2 and TRBJ1-1; D unclear. V was trimmed by 0 bases and J by 4 bases, leaving 12 bases between them. The germline V gene encodes CDR1 SGHAT and CDR2 FQNNGV. The CDR3 spans 15 residues. The CDR3 protein is CASSLDRVRTTEAFF. The CDR3 nucleotides are TGTGCCAGCAGCTTAGATCGTGTAAGGACCACTGAAGCTTTCTTT.

A single count supports this clone. The rearrangement uses TRBV4-1 and TRBJ2-3, with D maybe TRBD2 (6 bases). The germline V gene has CDR1 MGHRA and CDR2 YSYEKL. The CDR3 is 17 amino acids. The V and J ends lost 4 bases and 1 base respectively, with 18 bases between them. CDR3 DNA sequence: TGCGCCAGCAGCCCACTCGGCTTAGCGGAGCGCACAGATACGCAGTATTTT. It yields the protein CASSPLGLAERTDTQYF.

This sequence joins TRBV7-9 and TRBJ1-2; D perhaps matches TRBD1 (6 bases). CDR3 size: 18 residues. The V gene lost 0 bases and the J gene lost 0 bases, with 17 bases spanning the gap. CDR1 is SEHNR and CDR2 is FQNEAQ in the germline V gene (reference sequence). CDR3 region: CASSLAPTGGPANYGYTF. The CDR3 DNA follows: TGTGCCAGCAGCTTAGCCCCTACCGGGGGGCCTGCTAACTATGGCTACACCTTC.

The chain joins TRBV4-1 to TRBJ2-1, with 10 bases identical to TRBD2. Germline V gene data show CDR1 as MGHRA and CDR2 as YSYEKL. The CDR3 covers 16 residues. V trimming: 0 bases; J trimming: 3 bases; junction bases outside the gene matches: 2. This chain's CDR3 is CASSQDGTSDYNEQFF. CDR3 sequence (DNA): TGCGCCAGCAGCCAAGATGGGACTAGCGACTACAATGAGCAGTTCTTC.

The rearrangement joins TRBV13 to TRBJ2-7; TRBD1 agrees at 9 bases. CDR1 PRHDT and CDR2 FYEKMQ come from the germline V gene (reference sequence). Trimming at V came to 3 bases and at J to 1 base, leaving 1 base not matched to a gene. CDR3 length: 14 amino acids. CDR3 protein: CASSFDRGSYEQYF. The CDR3 DNA is TGTGCCAGCAGCTTCGACAGGGGGTCCTACGAGCAGTACTTC. The entire variable domain, with the rest obtained from reference TRBV13 and TRBJ2-7, is as follows: AAGVIQSPRHLIKEKRETATLKCYPIPRHDTVYWYQQGPGQDPQFLISFYEKMQSDKGSIPDRFSAQQFSDYHSELNMSSLELGDSALYFCASSFDRGSYEQYFGPGTRLTVT.

This clone was counted only a few times. The chain employs TRBV30 and TRBJ2-5; D is ambiguous. V dropped 4 bases and J dropped 7 bases, with 13 bases sitting between them. Germline V gene data show CDR1 as GTSNPN and CDR2 as SVGIG (reference sequence). This CDR3 contains 12 residues. The CDR3 DNA is TGTGCCTGGATCCCCGAATGGGGGACCCAGTACTTC. Amino acids: CAWIPEWGTQYF.